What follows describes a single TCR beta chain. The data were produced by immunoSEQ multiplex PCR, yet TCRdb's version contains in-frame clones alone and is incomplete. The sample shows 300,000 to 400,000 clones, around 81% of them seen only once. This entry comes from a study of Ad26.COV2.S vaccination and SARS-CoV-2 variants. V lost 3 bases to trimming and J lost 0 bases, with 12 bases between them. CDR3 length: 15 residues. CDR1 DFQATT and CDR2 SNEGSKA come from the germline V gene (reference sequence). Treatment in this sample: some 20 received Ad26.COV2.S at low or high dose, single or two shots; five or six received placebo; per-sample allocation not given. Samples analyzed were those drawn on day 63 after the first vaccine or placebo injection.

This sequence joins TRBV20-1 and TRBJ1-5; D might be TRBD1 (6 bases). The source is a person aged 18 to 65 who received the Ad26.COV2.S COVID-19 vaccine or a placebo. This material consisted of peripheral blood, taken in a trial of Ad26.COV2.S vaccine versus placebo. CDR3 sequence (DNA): TGCAGTGCTAGTAGGGGGGCGGGTAGCAATCAGCCCCAGCATTTT. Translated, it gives CSASRGAGSNQPQHF.